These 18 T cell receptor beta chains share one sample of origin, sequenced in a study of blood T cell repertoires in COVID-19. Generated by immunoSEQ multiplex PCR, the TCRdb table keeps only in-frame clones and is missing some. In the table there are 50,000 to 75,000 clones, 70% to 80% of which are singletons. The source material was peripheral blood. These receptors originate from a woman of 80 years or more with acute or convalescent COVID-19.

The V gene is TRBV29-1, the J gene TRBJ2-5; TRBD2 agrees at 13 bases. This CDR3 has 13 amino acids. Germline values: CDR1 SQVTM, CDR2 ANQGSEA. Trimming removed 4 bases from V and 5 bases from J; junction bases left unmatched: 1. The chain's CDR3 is CSVVTSGGETQYF. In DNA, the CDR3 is TGCAGCGTTGTGACTAGCGGGGGGGAGACCCAGTACTTC.

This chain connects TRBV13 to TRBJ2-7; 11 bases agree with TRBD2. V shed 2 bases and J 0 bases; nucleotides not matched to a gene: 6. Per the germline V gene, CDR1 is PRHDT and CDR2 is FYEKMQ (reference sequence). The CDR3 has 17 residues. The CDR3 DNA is TGTGCCAGCAGCTTATTCAATCTAGCGGGAGGCTCCTACGAGCAGTACTTC. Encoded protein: CASSLFNLAGGSYEQYF.

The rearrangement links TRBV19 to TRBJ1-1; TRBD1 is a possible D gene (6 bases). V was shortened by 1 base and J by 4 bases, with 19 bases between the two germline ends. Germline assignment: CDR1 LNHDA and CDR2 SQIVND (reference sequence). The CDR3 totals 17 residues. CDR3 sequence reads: CASSIGSRGARGTEAFF. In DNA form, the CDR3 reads TGTGCCAGTAGTATAGGATCCCGGGGGGCTCGAGGCACTGAAGCTTTCTTT.

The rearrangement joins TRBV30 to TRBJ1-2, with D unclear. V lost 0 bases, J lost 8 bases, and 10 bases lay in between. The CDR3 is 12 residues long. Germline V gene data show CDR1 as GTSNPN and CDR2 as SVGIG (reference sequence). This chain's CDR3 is CAWSVRGYGYTF. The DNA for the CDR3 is TGTGCCTGGAGTGTAAGAGGGTACGGCTACACCTTC.

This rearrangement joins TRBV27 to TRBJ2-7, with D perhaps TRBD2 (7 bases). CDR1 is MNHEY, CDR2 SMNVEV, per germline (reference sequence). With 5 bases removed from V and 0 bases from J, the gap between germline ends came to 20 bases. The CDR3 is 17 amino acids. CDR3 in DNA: TGTGCCAGCAGTCCCTGGATAAGCGGGACAATCTCCTACGAGCAGTACTTC. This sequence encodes CASSPWISGTISYEQYF.

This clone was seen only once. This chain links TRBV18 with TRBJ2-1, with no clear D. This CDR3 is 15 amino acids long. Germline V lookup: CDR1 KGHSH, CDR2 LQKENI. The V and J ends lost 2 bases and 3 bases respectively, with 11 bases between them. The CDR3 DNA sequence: TGTGCCAGCTCACCAACCGGAGTCCGCTACAATGAGCAGTTCTTC. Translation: CASSPTGVRYNEQFF.

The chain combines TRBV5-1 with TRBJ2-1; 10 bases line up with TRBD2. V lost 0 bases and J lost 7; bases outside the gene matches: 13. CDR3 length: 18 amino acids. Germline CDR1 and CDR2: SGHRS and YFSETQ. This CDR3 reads CASSLDIAGGPGGNEQFF. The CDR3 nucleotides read TGCGCCAGCAGCTTGGATATAGCGGGAGGCCCGGGGGGGAATGAGCAGTTCTTC.

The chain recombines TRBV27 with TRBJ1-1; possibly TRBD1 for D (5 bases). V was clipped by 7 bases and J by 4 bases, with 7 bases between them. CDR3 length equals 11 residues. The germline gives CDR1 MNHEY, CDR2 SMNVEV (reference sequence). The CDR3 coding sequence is TGTGCCAGCATGGGGCTCACTGAAGCTTTCTTT. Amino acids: CASMGLTEAFF.

The CDR3 DNA reads TGTGCCAGCAGCTCAAAGAGCGGGAGCAATGAGCAGTTCTTC. It is translated as CASSSKSGSNEQFF. V is TRBV11-1 and J is TRBJ2-1; 8 bases are a match to TRBD2. V shed 4 bases and J 6 bases; nucleotides not matched to a gene: 5. This CDR3 region has 14 residues. The germline gives CDR1 SGHAT, CDR2 FQDESV (reference sequence).

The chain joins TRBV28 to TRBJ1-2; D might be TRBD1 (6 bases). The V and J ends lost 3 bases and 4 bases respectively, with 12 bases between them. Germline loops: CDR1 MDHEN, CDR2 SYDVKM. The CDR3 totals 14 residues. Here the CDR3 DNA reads TGTGCCAGCAGTTTCCGGGGGGGGCTCTATGGCTACACCTTC. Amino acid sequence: CASSFRGGLYGYTF.

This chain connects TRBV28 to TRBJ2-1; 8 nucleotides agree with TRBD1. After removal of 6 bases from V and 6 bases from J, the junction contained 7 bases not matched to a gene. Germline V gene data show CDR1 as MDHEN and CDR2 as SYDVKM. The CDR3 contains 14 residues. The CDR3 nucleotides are TGTGCCAGCAGACCAGGGGGCCAGGGCAATGAGCAGTTCTTC. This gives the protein CASRPGGQGNEQFF.

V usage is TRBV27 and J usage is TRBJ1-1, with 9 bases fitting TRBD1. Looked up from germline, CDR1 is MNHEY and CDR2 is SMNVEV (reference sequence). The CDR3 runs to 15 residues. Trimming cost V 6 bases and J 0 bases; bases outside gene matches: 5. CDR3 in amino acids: CASRGQGTMNTEAFF. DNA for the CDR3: TGTGCCAGCAGAGGACAGGGGACCATGAACACTGAAGCTTTCTTT.

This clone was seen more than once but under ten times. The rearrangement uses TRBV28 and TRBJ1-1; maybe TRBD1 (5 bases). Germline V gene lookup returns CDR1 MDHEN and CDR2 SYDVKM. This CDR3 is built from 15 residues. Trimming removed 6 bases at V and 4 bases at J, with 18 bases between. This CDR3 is CASSTFGRGGTEAFF. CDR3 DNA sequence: TGTGCCAGCAGCACCTTCGGGCGGGGGGGCACTGAAGCTTTCTTT.

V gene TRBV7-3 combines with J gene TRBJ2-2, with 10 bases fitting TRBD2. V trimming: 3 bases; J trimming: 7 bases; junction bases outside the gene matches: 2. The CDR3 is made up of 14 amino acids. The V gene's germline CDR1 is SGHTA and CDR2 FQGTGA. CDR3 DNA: TGTGCCAGCAGCTTGATAGCGGGAGGCGGGGAGCTGTTTTTT. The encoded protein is CASSLIAGGGELFF. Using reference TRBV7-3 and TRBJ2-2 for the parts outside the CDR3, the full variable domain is GAGVSQTPSNKVTEKGKYVELRCDPISGHTALYWYRQSLGQGPEFLIYFQGTGAADDSGLPNDRFFAVRPEGSVSTLKIQRTERGDSAVYLCASSLIAGGGELFFGEGSRLTVL.

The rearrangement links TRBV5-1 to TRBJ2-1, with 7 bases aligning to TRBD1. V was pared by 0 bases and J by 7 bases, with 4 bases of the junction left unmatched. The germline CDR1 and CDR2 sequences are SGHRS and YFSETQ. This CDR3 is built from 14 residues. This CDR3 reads CASSLGQGWNEQFF. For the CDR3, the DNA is TGCGCCAGCAGCTTGGGACAGGGATGGAATGAGCAGTTCTTC. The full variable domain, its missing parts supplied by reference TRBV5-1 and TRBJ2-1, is KAGVTQTPRYLIKTRGQQVTLSCSPISGHRSVSWYQQTPGQGLQFLFEYFSETQRNKGNFPGRFSGRQFSNSRSEMNVSTLELGDSALYLCASSLGQGWNEQFFGPGTRLTVL.

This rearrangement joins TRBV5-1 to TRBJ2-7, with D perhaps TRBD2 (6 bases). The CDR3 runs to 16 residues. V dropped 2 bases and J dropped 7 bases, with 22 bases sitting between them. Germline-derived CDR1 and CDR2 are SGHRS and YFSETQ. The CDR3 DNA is TGCGCCAGCAGCTTCGGTAAGACTAGTGCCACGGGGGAGCAGTACTTC. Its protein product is CASSFGKTSATGEQYF.

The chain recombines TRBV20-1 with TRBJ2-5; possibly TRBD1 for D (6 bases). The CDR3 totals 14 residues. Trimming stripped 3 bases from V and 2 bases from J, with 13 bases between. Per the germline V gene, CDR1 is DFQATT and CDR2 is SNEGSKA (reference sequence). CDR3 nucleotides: TGCAGTGCTAGTCCCCCCAGGGGTCAAGAGACCCAGTACTTC. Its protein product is CSASPPRGQETQYF.

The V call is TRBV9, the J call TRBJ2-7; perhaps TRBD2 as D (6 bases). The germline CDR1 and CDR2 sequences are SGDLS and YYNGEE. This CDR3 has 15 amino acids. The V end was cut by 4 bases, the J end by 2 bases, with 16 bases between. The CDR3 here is CASSPRGSGTYEQYF. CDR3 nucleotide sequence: TGTGCCAGCAGCCCGCGCGGTAGCGGAACCTACGAGCAGTACTTC.